Detailed here is one TCR beta chain. This sample was included in a study of CD8 T cells in Susac syndrome. Random hexamers served to reverse transcribe about 0.5 to 1 ug RNA. TCRdb re-derived calls from the immunoSEQ multiplex PCR reads in MiXCR, one entry per CDR3 protein. Here the sample spans 200,000 or so distinct CDR3 sequences, 85% to 95% being singletons. This CDR3 is 15 amino acids long. Germline values: CDR1 SGHRS, CDR2 YFSETQ. Trimming took off 4 bases at V and 8 bases at J, with 19 bases between the two ends. Sequencing input: CD8+ T cells from PBMCs. The TCR originated in a human donor with Susac syndrome. This rearrangement joins TRBV5-1 to TRBJ2-1, with D maybe TRBD2 (7 bases). This CDR3 is CASSRNLGGADEQFF. The CDR3 DNA is TGCGCCAGCAGCCGCAATTTAGGGGGGGCCGATGAGCAGTTCTTC.